This T cell receptor (beta chain) came from a study of T cells in narcolepsy. Whole-study findings and limits: Autoreactive clone sequences were missing from some blood memory CD4+ repertoires. Same-patient CSF and blood CD4+ T cell clonotypes included HCRT-specific and TRIB2-specific autoreactive ones.

The repertoire was sequenced with immunoSEQ multiplex PCR; TCRdb's copy has only in-frame clones and lacks some. Among roughly 38,000 clones listed, 70% to 85% were seen once. This clone has just a few counts. Its antigen is not known. V lost 6 bases to trimming and J lost 5 bases, with 7 bases between them. The CDR3 contains 11 residues. Germline loops: CDR1 ENHRY, CDR2 SYGVKD. The clonotype originates from a human donor with narcolepsy. The sequenced sample consisted of CD45RA- memory CD4+ T cells from PBMCs. This chain connects TRBV10-3 to TRBJ2-5; TRBD1 is a possible D gene (5 bases). CDR3 sequence (DNA): TGTGCCATCAGCGCAGGGGAGACCCAGTACTTC. Protein product: CAISAGETQYF.